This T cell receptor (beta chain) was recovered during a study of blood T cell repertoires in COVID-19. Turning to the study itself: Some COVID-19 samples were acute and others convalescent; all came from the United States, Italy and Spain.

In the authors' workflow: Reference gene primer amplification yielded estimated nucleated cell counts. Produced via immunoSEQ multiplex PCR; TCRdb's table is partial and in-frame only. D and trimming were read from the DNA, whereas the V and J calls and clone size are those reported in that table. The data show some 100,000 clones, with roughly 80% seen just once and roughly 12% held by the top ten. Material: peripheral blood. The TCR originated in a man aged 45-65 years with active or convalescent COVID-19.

The CDR3 DNA reads as TGTGCCAGCAGCGTACTCGGACTAGGAGGCACCGGGGAGCTGTTTTTT. Protein product: CASSVLGLGGTGELFF. The gene calls are TRBV9 and TRBJ2-2, with 7 positions matching TRBD2. With 1 base clipped from V and 4 bases from J, the junction kept 7 bases outside the gene matches. The germline V gene encodes CDR1 SGDLS and CDR2 YYNGEE. The CDR3 is made up of 16 amino acids.